The 13 T cell receptor beta chains below all came from one sample that was sequenced in a study of T cells in tuberculosis. Clones were read by immunoSEQ multiplex PCR, and TCRdb kept only the in-frame ones, dropping some. The sample contains some 40,000 clones, 95% of which appear only once. The material sequenced was PBMCs. These receptor sequences come from a donor aged 10-29 years with latent tuberculosis or without tuberculosis infection.

The chain combines TRBV12-5 with TRBJ2-1, with 10 bases identical to TRBD2. CDR3 length: 17 residues. V lost 5 bases to trimming and J lost 10 bases; unmatched junction nucleotides: 17. Germline-derived CDR1 and CDR2 are LGHNT and FRNRAP. The CDR3, as DNA: TGTGCTAGTGGTAGTACTAGCGGGGTATTCTCCTCAGAGGAGCAGTTCTTC. It codes for CASGSTSGVFSSEEQFF.

The rearrangement links TRBV6-1 to TRBJ1-2; 9 nucleotides match TRBD1. The ends lost 5 bases at V and 6 bases at J; junction bases unmatched: 4. Germline-derived CDR1 and CDR2 are MNHNS and SASEGT. The CDR3 sequence is 13 residues long. The CDR3 loop is CASSHRTGDGYTF. CDR3 coding DNA: TGTGCCAGCAGTCACCGGACAGGGGATGGCTACACCTTC.

The CDR3 bases are TGTGCCAGCAGGCCACAGGGGACAGCCTATGGCTACACCTTC. This sequence encodes CASRPQGTAYGYTF. The chain has TRBV11-2 and TRBJ1-2, with 7 nucleotides matching TRBD1. Trimming cost V 6 bases and J 4 bases; bases outside gene matches: 8. CDR1 is SGHAT, CDR2 FQNNGV, per germline. The CDR3 sequence is 14 residues long.

V usage is TRBV27 and J usage is TRBJ2-3; 14 bases are a match to TRBD2. Germline V gene data show CDR1 as MNHEY and CDR2 as SMNVEV (reference sequence). V shed 6 bases and J 0 bases; nucleotides not matched to a gene: 8. The CDR3 sequence is 18 residues long. The CDR3 loop is CASSPRLAGGSSTDTQYF. CDR3 DNA sequence: TGTGCCAGCAGCCCTCGACTAGCGGGGGGGTCTAGCACAGATACGCAGTATTTT.

The chain employs TRBV7-9 and TRBJ1-1; D not certain. V was clipped by 4 bases and J by 3 bases, with 12 bases between them. The CDR3 is made up of 14 amino acids. Per germline, CDR1 SEHNR and CDR2 FQNEAQ (reference sequence). CDR3 nucleotide sequence: TGTGCCAGCAGCTCCAACCCAGCGGACACTGAAGCTTTCTTT. Translating it yields CASSSNPADTEAFF.

V is TRBV9 and J is TRBJ2-7; tentatively, D is TRBD2 (7 bases). Germline CDR1 SGDLS, CDR2 YYNGEE. The CDR3 totals 16 residues. V lost 4 bases, J lost 2 bases, and 19 bases lay in between. CDR3 sequence reads: CASSQTPGGLAYEQYF. The CDR3 DNA reads as TGTGCCAGCAGCCAAACACCCGGGGGGCTAGCCTACGAGCAGTACTTC.

CDR3 residues: CALFPGGGGYTF. The CDR3 region has the DNA TGTGCCCTTTTTCCAGGGGGAGGAGGCTACACCTTC. The chain employs TRBV30 and TRBJ1-2; 7 positions agree with TRBD1. The ends lost 8 bases at V and 8 bases at J; junction bases unmatched: 11. The CDR3 is made up of 12 amino acids. Germline V gene data show CDR1 as GTSNPN and CDR2 as SVGIG (reference sequence).

CDR3 region: CASSWAGGNTEAFF. In DNA, the CDR3 is TGTGCCAGCAGTTGGGCCGGGGGGAACACTGAAGCTTTCTTT. The chain links TRBV6-6 to TRBJ1-1, with D perhaps matching TRBD1 (5 bases). The CDR3 sequence is 14 residues long. Trimming pared 4 bases from V and 1 base from J, leaving 10 bases between. The germline gives CDR1 MNHNY, CDR2 SVGAGI (reference sequence).

CDR3 region: CSVRRSLTGVEQFF. CDR3 bases: TGCAGCGTACGACGTAGTCTGACAGGGGTTGAGCAGTTCTTC. J is TRBJ2-1 and V is TRBV29-1; TRBD1 matches 8 bases. V was clipped by 6 bases and J by 9 bases; unmatched bases: 13. The CDR3 is made up of 14 amino acids. Per germline, CDR1 SQVTM and CDR2 ANQGSEA.

This chain joins TRBV5-4 and TRBJ2-2, with TRBD1 matching over 11 bases. Germline lookup yields CDR1 SGHNT and CDR2 YYREEE (reference sequence). This CDR3 spans 16 amino acids. V shed 3 bases, J shed 6 bases, and the junction held 7 bases outside the gene matches. The CDR3 DNA reads as TGTGCCAGCAGCTCCGGAGGGACAGGGGGGTCCGGGGAGCTGTTTTTT. It codes for CASSSGGTGGSGELFF.

This clone was picked up one time. The chain couples TRBV6-4 to TRBJ2-2, with 11 positions matching TRBD2. The V and J ends lost 6 bases and 3 bases, in that order; junction bases with no gene match: 0. The CDR3 is 14 residues long. CDR1 and CDR2 from the germline V gene are MRHNA and SNTAGT. In DNA, the CDR3 is TGTGCCAGCAGACTAGCGGGGGACACCGGGGAGCTGTTTTTT. The encoded protein is CASRLAGDTGELFF.

The chain carries TRBV4-1 and TRBJ1-1; TRBD1 matches 7 bases. V was clipped by 1 base and J by 0 bases; unmatched bases: 8. Germline CDR1 is MGHRA and CDR2 is YSYEKL. The CDR3 sequence is 17 residues long. As DNA, the CDR3 is TGCGCCAGCAGCCAAGTCGTGGCAGGGGGAATGAACACTGAAGCTTTCTTT. Amino acids: CASSQVVAGGMNTEAFF.

V is TRBV2 and J is TRBJ1-5; 8 bases are shared with TRBD1. V trimming: 5 bases; J trimming: 5 bases; junction bases outside the gene matches: 8. The CDR3 is made up of 15 amino acids. Germline CDR1 reads SNHLY; CDR2 reads FYNNEI. The CDR3 nucleotides are TGTGCCAGCAGTACCAGGACAGGGACCGATCAGCCCCAGCATTTT. Translating it yields CASSTRTGTDQPQHF.